Below, 13 T cell receptor beta chains from the same sample are listed, as sequenced in a study of T cell changes during pregnancy in multiple sclerosis. Generated by immunoSEQ multiplex PCR, the TCRdb table keeps only in-frame clones and is missing some. The sample has roughly 57,000 clones; 80% to 90% are singletons. This sample comprised peripheral blood, obtained in the first trimester of pregnancy. All receptors come from a female donor with multiple sclerosis, enrolled in a pregnancy study.

The J gene is TRBJ2-7, the V gene TRBV30; unclear D gene. Germline V gene data show CDR1 as GTSNPN and CDR2 as SVGIG (reference sequence). The CDR3 runs 13 residues. V dropped 0 bases and J dropped 4 bases, with 10 bases sitting between them. CDR3 DNA sequence: TGTGCCTGGAGTGTCTCAGGCGCTTACGAGCAGTACTTC. Protein: CAWSVSGAYEQYF. Variable domain in full (rest from reference TRBV30 and TRBJ2-7): SQTIHQWPATLVQPVGSPLSLECTVEGTSNPNLYWYRQAAGRGLQLLFYSVGIGQISSEVPQNLSASRPQDRQFILSSKKLLLSDSGFYLCAWSVSGAYEQYFGPGTRLTVT.

This clone was recorded a few times. The chain combines TRBV5-1 with TRBJ1-2; D might be TRBD1 (5 bases). Trimming pared 3 bases from V and 0 bases from J, leaving 21 bases between. The germline V gene has CDR1 SGHRS and CDR2 YFSETQ. The CDR3 is 18 amino acids. CDR3: CASSWGVGYSHPNYGYTF. The DNA for the CDR3 is TGCGCCAGCAGCTGGGGGGTCGGGTATTCCCACCCTAACTATGGCTACACCTTC.

This chain links TRBV5-4 with TRBJ2-3, with 11 positions matching TRBD2. V shed 4 bases, J shed 1 base, and the junction held 2 bases outside the gene matches. The CDR3 length is 15 residues. Germline CDR1 reads SGHNT; CDR2 reads YYREEE (reference sequence). CDR3 coding DNA: TGTGCCAGCAGCACACTAGCGGGGGGCACAGATACGCAGTATTTT. This gives the protein CASSTLAGGTDTQYF.

This clone was counted a single time. The genes are TRBV7-2 and TRBJ2-5; 9 nucleotides align to TRBD2. V was pared by 1 base and J by 1 base, with 4 bases of the junction left unmatched. The germline V gene has CDR1 SGHTA and CDR2 FQGNSA. The CDR3 sequence is 16 residues long. The CDR3 spells CASSLDQRGAQETQYF. The DNA of the CDR3 is TGTGCCAGCAGCTTAGATCAGCGGGGGGCCCAAGAGACCCAGTACTTC.

The chain carries TRBV19 and TRBJ2-5; D is perhaps TRBD2 (5 bases). This CDR3 spans 14 amino acids. Germline loops: CDR1 LNHDA, CDR2 SQIVND (reference sequence). V lost 2 bases, J lost 1 base, and 8 bases lay in between. The CDR3: CASSINGVQETQYF. The CDR3 DNA sequence: TGTGCCAGTAGTATAAACGGGGTCCAAGAGACCCAGTACTTC.

The chain combines TRBV30 with TRBJ2-7; D is undetermined. Germline V gene lookup returns CDR1 GTSNPN and CDR2 SVGIG (reference sequence). This CDR3 region has 14 residues. Trimming took off 3 bases at V and 2 bases at J, with 14 bases between the two ends. The CDR3 region has the DNA TGTGCCTGGAGGGTCGGCGGTGAGGCCTACGAGCAGTACTTC. This encodes CAWRVGGEAYEQYF.

The chain links TRBV5-6 to TRBJ1-5; 9 bases match TRBD1. This CDR3 spans 16 amino acids. Per the germline V gene, CDR1 is SGHDT and CDR2 is YYEEEE. With 0 bases clipped from V and 7 bases from J, the junction kept 8 bases outside the gene matches. CDR3 nucleotide sequence: TGTGCCAGCAGCTTGGCGGTCGGGACAGGGCAACAGCCCCAGCATTTT. This codes for CASSLAVGTGQQPQHF.

The J gene is TRBJ1-4, the V gene TRBV12-5; D is unclear. Germline V lookup: CDR1 LGHNT, CDR2 FRNRAP. This CDR3 comprises 14 residues. Trimming removed 6 bases from V and 7 bases from J, with 15 bases in between. The CDR3 region has the DNA TGTGCTAGTGGACGCGGGCTAATGGGTGAAAAACTGTTTTTT. This encodes CASGRGLMGEKLFF.

This clone showed up just once. The chain employs TRBV30 and TRBJ1-1; D perhaps matches TRBD1 (6 bases). The V gene's germline CDR1 is GTSNPN and CDR2 SVGIG (reference sequence). V was pared by 5 bases and J by 7 bases, with 14 bases between. This CDR3 is 12 amino acids long. The CDR3 coding sequence is TGTGCCTGGGGACTCGACAGGAGTGAAGCTTTCTTT. Translation: CAWGLDRSEAFF.

The gene calls are TRBV2 and TRBJ2-7; no definite D call. V was shortened by 9 bases and J by 3 bases, with 12 bases between the two germline ends. Germline lookup yields CDR1 SNHLY and CDR2 FYNNEI. The CDR3 sequence is 12 residues long. The CDR3 DNA sequence: TGTGCCAGTTCGTACTCCTACTACGAGCAGTACTTC. It yields the protein CASSYSYYEQYF. Drawing the rest from reference TRBV2 and TRBJ2-7, the complete variable domain is EPEVTQTPSHQVTQMGQEVILRCVPISNHLYFYWYRQILGQKVEFLVSFYNNEISEKSEIFDDQFSVERPDGSNFTLKIRSTKLEDSAMYFCASSYSYYEQYFGPGTRLTVT.

This chain connects TRBV11-3 to TRBJ2-3; no clear D. Per germline, CDR1 SGHNT and CDR2 YENEEA. V lost 3 bases and J lost 2, with 6 bases in between. The CDR3 runs to 13 residues. CDR3 in DNA: TGTGCCAGCAGCTTGAGACACACAGATACGCAGTATTTT. Translating it yields CASSLRHTDTQYF.

This chain joins TRBV5-1 and TRBJ2-1, with 8 bases fitting TRBD2. The trim removed 0 bases at V and 1 base at J, leaving 3 bases unmatched. The CDR3 consists of 16 residues. From germline, CDR1 is SGHRS and CDR2 YFSETQ. CDR3 residues: CASSLDAGGSYNEQFF. The CDR3 DNA sequence: TGCGCCAGCAGCTTGGATGCGGGAGGTTCCTACAATGAGCAGTTCTTC.

V gene TRBV11-2 combines with J gene TRBJ2-7; D is perhaps TRBD2 (7 bases). Trimming removed 5 bases at V and 6 bases at J, with 14 bases between. Germline CDR1 SGHAT, CDR2 FQNNGV. The CDR3 loop spans 13 amino acids. The CDR3: CASSPQAGAEQYF. CDR3 coding DNA: TGTGCCAGCAGCCCACAGGCGGGGGCCGAGCAGTACTTC.